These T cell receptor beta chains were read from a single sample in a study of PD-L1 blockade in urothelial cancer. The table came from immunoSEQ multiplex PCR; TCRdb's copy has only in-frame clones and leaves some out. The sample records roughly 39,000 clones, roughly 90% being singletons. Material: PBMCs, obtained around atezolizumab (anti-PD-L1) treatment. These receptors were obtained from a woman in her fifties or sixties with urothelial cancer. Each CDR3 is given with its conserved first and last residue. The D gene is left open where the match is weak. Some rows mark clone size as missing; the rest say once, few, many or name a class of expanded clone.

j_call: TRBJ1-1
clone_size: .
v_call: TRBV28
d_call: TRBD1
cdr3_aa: CASSFGATGGFRTEAFF

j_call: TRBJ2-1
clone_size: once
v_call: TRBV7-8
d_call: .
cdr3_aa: CASSLALVGSGLYNEQFF

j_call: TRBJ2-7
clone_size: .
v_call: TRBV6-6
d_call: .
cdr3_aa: CASSPGGGAYEQYF

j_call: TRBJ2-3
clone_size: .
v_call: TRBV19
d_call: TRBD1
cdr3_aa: CASRDRGRSTDTQYF

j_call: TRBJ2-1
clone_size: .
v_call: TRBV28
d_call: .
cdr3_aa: CASSLRGAQYNEQFF

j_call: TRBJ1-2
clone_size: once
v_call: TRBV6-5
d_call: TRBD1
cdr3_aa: CASSPQGTYGYTF

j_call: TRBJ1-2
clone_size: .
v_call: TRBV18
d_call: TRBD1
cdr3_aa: CASSPNGDSSYDYTF

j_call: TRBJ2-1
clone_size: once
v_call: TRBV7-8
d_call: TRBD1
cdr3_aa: CASSKGQGMNNEQFF

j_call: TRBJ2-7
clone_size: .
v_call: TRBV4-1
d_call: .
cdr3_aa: CASSLSPDNSYEQYF

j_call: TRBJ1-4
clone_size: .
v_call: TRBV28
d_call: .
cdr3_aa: CASSLIGGGYKGEKLFF

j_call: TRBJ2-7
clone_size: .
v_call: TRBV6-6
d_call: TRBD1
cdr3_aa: CASSYAGQGGYEQYF

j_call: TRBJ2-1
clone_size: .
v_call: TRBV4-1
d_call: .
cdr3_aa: CASSQVLPGSGNEQFF

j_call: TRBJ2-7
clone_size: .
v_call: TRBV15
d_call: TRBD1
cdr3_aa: CATSRTGDIYEQYF

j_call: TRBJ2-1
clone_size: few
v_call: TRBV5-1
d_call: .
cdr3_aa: CASSREGLSYNEQFF

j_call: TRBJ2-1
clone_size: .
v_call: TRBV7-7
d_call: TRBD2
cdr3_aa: CASSTGTSGMNEQFF

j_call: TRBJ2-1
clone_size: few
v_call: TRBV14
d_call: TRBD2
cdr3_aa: CASSQLGTSGAPFYNEQFF

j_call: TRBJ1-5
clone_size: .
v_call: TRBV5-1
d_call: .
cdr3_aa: CASSSAGGNQPQHF

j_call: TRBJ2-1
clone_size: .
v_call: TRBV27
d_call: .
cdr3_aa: CASSSSPQGYEQFF

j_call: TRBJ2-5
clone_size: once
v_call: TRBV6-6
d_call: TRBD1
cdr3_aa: CASSYMAGGEETQYF

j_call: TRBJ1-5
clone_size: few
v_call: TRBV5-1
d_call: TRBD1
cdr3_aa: CASSLTGGNQPQHF

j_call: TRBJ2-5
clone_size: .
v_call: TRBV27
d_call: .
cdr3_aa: CASRLPYQETQYF

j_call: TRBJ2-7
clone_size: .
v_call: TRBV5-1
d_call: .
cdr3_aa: CASSLDVSDFIYEQYF

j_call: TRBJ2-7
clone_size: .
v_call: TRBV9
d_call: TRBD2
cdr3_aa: CASSLLAGSSYEQYF

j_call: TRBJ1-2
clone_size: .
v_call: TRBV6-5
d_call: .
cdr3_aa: CASSYSAAGNGYTF